Reported below is one T cell receptor beta chain. Its antigen is not known. One end of the junction varies from germline; a read error may be responsible. This CDR3 has 17 amino acids. From germline, CDR1 is SGHTA and CDR2 FQGNSA. This sample stems from a study of spatial heterogeneity in lung cancer. Study-level findings and limits: The study found that expanded intratumoral alpha and beta TCR counts tracked tumor mutation counts.

TCRdb ran MiXCR on the 5' RACE reads and lists one entry per CDR3 protein. The sample lists 7,500 to 9,500 distinct CDR3 sequences, 5% seen once, with about an eighth in the top ten. Noted time point: sample taken at primary tumor resection. The sample in question was lung tumor tissue, obtained at surgery. The source is a female donor with early-stage non-small cell lung cancer. The V call is TRBV7-2, the J call TRBJ1-2; D perhaps matches TRBD1 (5 bases). The CDR3 sequence: CASSSPRGGSSGYGYNF. The CDR3 bases are TGTGCCAGCAGCTCCCCGCGGGGCGGGAGTAGCGGCTATGGCTACAACTTC.